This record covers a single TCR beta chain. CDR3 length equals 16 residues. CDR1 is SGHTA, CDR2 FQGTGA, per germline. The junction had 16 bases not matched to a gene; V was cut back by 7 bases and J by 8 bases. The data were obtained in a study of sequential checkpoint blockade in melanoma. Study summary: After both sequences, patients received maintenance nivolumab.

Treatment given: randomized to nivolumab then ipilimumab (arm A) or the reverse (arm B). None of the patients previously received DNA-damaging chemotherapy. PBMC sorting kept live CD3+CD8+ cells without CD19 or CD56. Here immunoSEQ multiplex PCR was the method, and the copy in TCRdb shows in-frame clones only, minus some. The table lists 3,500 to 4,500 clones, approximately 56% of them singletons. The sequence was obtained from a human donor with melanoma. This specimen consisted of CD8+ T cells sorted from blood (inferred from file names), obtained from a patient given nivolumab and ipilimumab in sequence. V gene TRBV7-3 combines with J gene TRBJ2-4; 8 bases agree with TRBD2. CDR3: CASNKKIAGRKDIQYF. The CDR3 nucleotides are TGTGCCAGCAACAAAAAGATAGCGGGAAGGAAAGACATTCAGTACTTC.